The 18 T cell receptor beta chains given below trace back to one sample, sequenced in a study of T cell clonality in common variable immunodeficiency. Here immunoSEQ multiplex PCR was the method, and the copy in TCRdb shows in-frame clones only, minus some. The sample holds 30,000 to 40,000 clones, and no clone turns up only once. The sample comprised peripheral blood mononuclear cells. Receptors were obtained from a person between 18 and 75 years old in good health.

This clone was found many times. The read gets to within 3 residues of the CDR3 end, and the germline J gene fills in the rest. This chain links TRBV6-2 or TRBV6-3 with TRBJ2-5; 11 nucleotides match TRBD2. Germline CDR1 and CDR2: MNHEY and SVGEGT. The ends lost 8 bases at V and 5 bases at J; junction bases unmatched: 4. This CDR3 comprises 13 residues. This CDR3 reads CASRLAGGETQYF. The DNA read from the CDR3 is TGTGCCAGCCGCTTAGCGGGGGGGGAGACC.

The sample holds many counts of this clone. The read ends 3 residues early relative to the CDR3; the germline J gene fills the gap. The V gene is TRBV11-2, the J gene TRBJ2-5; 7 nucleotides match TRBD1. Losses at the gene ends were 6 bases for V and 1 base for J; bases not matched to a gene: 5. The CDR3 covers 14 residues. Looked up from germline, CDR1 is SGHAT and CDR2 is FQNNGV. The CDR3 region is CASRRQGVQETQYF. The CDR3 bases that were read are TGTGCCAGCAGGAGACAGGGTGTCCAAGAGACC. The whole variable domain, remainder taken from reference TRBV11-2 and TRBJ2-5, is EAGVAQSPRYKIIEKRQSVAFWCNPISGHATLYWYQQILGQGPKLLIQFQNNGVVDDSQLPKDRFSAERLKGVDSTLKIQPAKLEDSAVYLCASRRQGVQETQYFGPGTRLLVL.

This clone has a count of ten or more. The CDR3 extends 3 residues past the end of the read, so its final part is completed from the germline J gene. The gene calls are TRBV5-4 and TRBJ2-2; D is unresolved. Trimming cost V 0 bases and J 6 bases, with 3 bases left between them. The CDR3 extends over 12 amino acids. CDR1 is SGHNT, CDR2 YYREEE, per germline (reference sequence). The CDR3 sequence is CASSLGPGELFF. Incomplete CDR3 DNA: TGTGCCAGCAGCTTGGGGCCCGGGGAG.

Many counts were recorded for this clone. Mismatch with germline at one junction end may stem from a read error. The read is 3 residues too short to cover the CDR3 end, so that end is filled in from the germline J gene. The chain joins TRBV11-2 to TRBJ1-5, with D unresolved. The germline gives CDR1 SGHAT, CDR2 FQNNGV. The CDR3 runs to 15 residues. The covered CDR3 bases are TGTGCCAGCAGCCTAGAGGGCTTCGGCAATCAGCCC. It specifies CASSLEGFGNQP. The entire CDR3 protein reads CASSLEGFGNQPQHF.

This clone has at least ten counts. With the read ending 3 residues before the CDR3 end, the germline J gene is used to fill in that end. The V call is TRBV4-1, the J call TRBJ2-3, with 10 bases matching TRBD2. This CDR3 comprises 16 residues. The V gene's germline CDR1 is MGHRA and CDR2 YSYEKL. Trimming took 0 bases from V and 6 from J; bases not matched to a gene: 6. CDR3 DNA (partial): TGCGCCAGCAGCCAAGAGAGCGGGAGGGCCTTCGATACG. Translation: CASSQESGRAFDT. The full CDR3 is CASSQESGRAFDTQYF.

The table lists this clone with many counts. The covered CDR3 bases are TGCAGTGCTACTTTCCGGGACATTAGCAATCAGCCC. Amino acid sequence: CSATFRDISNQP. In full, the CDR3 reads CSATFRDISNQPQHF. V gene TRBV20-1 combines with J gene TRBJ1-5; D is perhaps TRBD1 (6 bases). The CDR3 goes on 3 residues after the read ends, and that part is filled in from the germline J gene. This CDR3 comprises 15 residues. Germline V gene lookup returns CDR1 DFQATT and CDR2 SNEGSKA (reference sequence). Between the trimmed V and J ends, which lost 4 bases and 0 bases, there was a span of 13 bases.

There are many counts of this clone. The read ends 3 residues before the CDR3 terminus; that terminus is restored from the germline J gene. J is TRBJ2-3 and V is TRBV7-9, with D perhaps matching TRBD2 (6 bases). The CDR3 has 15 residues. Germline V lookup: CDR1 SEHNR, CDR2 FQNEAQ (reference sequence). The V gene lost 3 bases and the J gene lost 2 bases, with 12 bases spanning the gap. The CDR3: CASSLGSGITDTQYF. The covered CDR3 bases are TGTGCCAGCAGCTTGGGTAGCGGAATCACAGATACG. Together with reference TRBV7-9 and TRBJ2-3, the CDR3 gives the full variable domain: DTGVSQNPRHKITKRGQNVTFRCDPISEHNRLYWYRQTLGQGPEFLTYFQNEAQLEKSRLLSDRFSAERPKGSFSTLEIQRTEQGDSAMYLCASSLGSGITDTQYFGPGTRLTVL.

This clone was counted ten times or more. The read halts 3 residues ahead of the CDR3 end, with the missing end drawn from the germline J gene. This chain links TRBV5-8 with TRBJ2-4; 9 nucleotides align to TRBD1. There are 12 residues in the CDR3. Germline values: CDR1 SGHTS, CDR2 YDEGEE. The sequenced CDR3 bases are TGTGCCAGCAGCTCGGACAGGGGAATT. It encodes CASSSDRGI. The full-length CDR3 reads as CASSSDRGIQYF.

This clone appeared many times. The DNA ends 3 residues before the CDR3 does, and the rest of the CDR3 is filled in from the germline J gene. This chain links TRBV15 with TRBJ1-4, with D uncertain. The CDR3 loop spans 15 amino acids. The V gene's germline CDR1 is LNHNV and CDR2 YYDKDF (reference sequence). V was clipped by 0 bases and J by 6 bases, with 11 bases between them. The sequenced part of the CDR3 DNA is TGTGCCACCAGCAGAGACGTAGGGTGGGATGAAAAA. This sequence encodes CATSRDVGWDEK. The whole CDR3 region reads CATSRDVGWDEKLFF.

Incomplete CDR3 DNA: TGTGCCAGCAGCTTACGACTAGCGGGTCGCGAG. This translates into CASSLRLAGRE. The full CDR3 sequence reads CASSLRLAGREQYF. The J gene is TRBJ2-7, the V gene TRBV7-8; TRBD2 agrees at 10 bases. The CDR3 end falls 3 residues outside the read, so it is completed with the germline J gene. Looked up from germline, CDR1 is SGHVS and CDR2 is FQNEAQ. The junction had 4 bases not matched to a gene; V was cut back by 2 bases and J by 6 bases. The CDR3 totals 14 residues.

This clone showed up many times. The read halts 3 residues ahead of the CDR3 end, with the missing end drawn from the germline J gene. The chain is built from TRBV6-2 or TRBV6-3 and TRBJ1-6, with D possibly matching TRBD1 (6 bases). Per the germline V gene, CDR1 is MNHEY and CDR2 is SVGEGT. Trimming removed 3 bases from V and 8 bases from J, with 11 bases in between. The CDR3 totals 14 residues. The sequenced CDR3 bases are TGTGCCAGCAGTTATGTACAGGGCGATTCACCC. As protein: CASSYVQGDSP. The entire CDR3 protein reads CASSYVQGDSPLHF.

The sample holds a few counts of this clone. The CDR3 end falls 3 residues outside the read, so it is completed with the germline J gene. The gene calls are TRBV7-9 and TRBJ2-5; D perhaps matches TRBD1 (6 bases). CDR1 and CDR2 (germline): SEHNR, FQNEAQ (reference sequence). The germline V and J ends were trimmed by 2 bases and 2 bases, with 12 bases remaining between them. The CDR3 runs to 15 residues. CDR3 bases read: TGTGCCAGCAGCTTACCCGGGACATCTCAAGAGACC. Protein product: CASSLPGTSQET. The full CDR3 protein is CASSLPGTSQETQYF.

This clone was observed at least ten times. The read gets to within 3 residues of the CDR3 end, and the germline J gene fills in the rest. The chain has TRBV5-6 and TRBJ2-7, with a tentative D call TRBD2 (5 bases). V shed 0 bases and J shed 3 bases, with 7 bases lying between them. Looked up from germline, CDR1 is SGHDT and CDR2 is YYEEEE. The CDR3 has 13 residues. The CDR3 loop reads CASSLVGVYEQYF. CDR3 DNA, as far as it was read: TGTGCCAGCAGCTTGGTCGGGGTCTACGAG.

This clone was observed many times. Read coverage stops 3 residues before the CDR3 terminus; the germline J gene supplies the remainder. J is TRBJ2-3 and V is TRBV20-1; 8 bases agree with TRBD1. CDR1 and CDR2 (germline): DFQATT, SNEGSKA (reference sequence). The CDR3 runs to 13 residues. CDR3 DNA, as far as it was read: TGCAGCTTAGGACAGGGAATCACAGATACG. This sequence encodes CSLGQGITDT. The whole CDR3 is CSLGQGITDTQYF.

This clone was observed at least ten times. The CDR3 end falls 3 residues outside the read, so it is completed with the germline J gene. The genes are TRBV11-2 and TRBJ1-1; D gene ambiguous. Germline V lookup: CDR1 SGHAT, CDR2 FQNNGV. V was clipped by 6 bases and J by 5 bases, with 13 bases between them. CDR3 length equals 13 residues. CDR3 sequence: CASSRPPGTEAFF. CDR3 DNA (partial): TGTGCCAGCAGTAGGCCTCCGGGGACTGAA.

The sample holds many counts of this clone. The read comes to an end 3 residues before the CDR3 does, leaving the germline J gene to fill in the end. This chain uses TRBV5-6 with TRBJ2-7; D ambiguous. CDR1 and CDR2 from the germline V gene are SGHDT and YYEEEE. The V gene lost 0 bases and the J gene lost 2 bases, with 3 bases spanning the gap. There are 12 residues in the CDR3. Incomplete CDR3 DNA: TGTGCCAGCAGCTTGGACACCTACGAG. Translated, it gives CASSLDTYE. The whole CDR3 is CASSLDTYEQYF.

This clone was observed at least ten times. The read ends 3 residues before the CDR3 terminus; that terminus is restored from the germline J gene. The chain is built from TRBV5-1 and TRBJ1-2, with 8 bases that match TRBD1. With 0 bases clipped from V and 7 bases from J, the junction kept 5 bases outside the gene matches. Germline CDR1 is SGHRS and CDR2 is YFSETQ. CDR3 size: 14 residues. CDR3 residues: CASSLEQGAGGYTF. The part of the CDR3 DNA that was read is TGCGCCAGCAGCTTGGAGCAGGGGGCAGGTGGC.

There are many counts of this clone. Sequencing ends 3 residues short of the CDR3 end; the germline J gene provides the rest. The V gene is TRBV30, the J gene TRBJ2-1; no firm D call. The germline gives CDR1 GTSNPN, CDR2 SVGIG (reference sequence). The V and J ends lost 3 bases and 3 bases respectively, with 9 bases between them. The length of the CDR3 is 13 residues. The DNA read from the CDR3 is TGTGCCTGGAGACTCACTGACTACAATGAG. Residues: CAWRLTDYNE. The CDR3 reads in full as CAWRLTDYNEQFF. Using reference TRBV30 and TRBJ2-1 for the parts outside the CDR3, the full variable domain is SQTIHQWPATLVQPVGSPLSLECTVEGTSNPNLYWYRQAAGRGLQLLFYSVGIGQISSEVPQNLSASRPQDRQFILSSKKLLLSDSGFYLCAWRLTDYNEQFFGPGTRLTVL.